One and the same sample provided the 32 T cell receptor beta chains below, sequenced in a study of blood T cell repertoires in COVID-19. Assay: immunoSEQ multiplex PCR; the TCRdb copy retains only in-frame clones and omits some. The sample lists about 280,000 clones, approximately 85% occurring once. Sequencing was carried out using peripheral blood. The receptors were gathered from a human donor in a cohort sampled during active COVID-19.

V is TRBV7-8 and J is TRBJ1-2; 9 bases are a match to TRBD1. Trimming took 5 bases from V and 5 from J; bases not matched to a gene: 12. CDR1 SGHVS and CDR2 FQNEAQ come from the germline V gene. This CDR3 is built from 16 residues. CDR3 sequence reads: CASSNYRDRDSYGYTF. DNA for the CDR3: TGTGCCAGCAGCAACTACCGGGACAGGGATTCATATGGCTACACCTTC.

This chain uses TRBV29-1 with TRBJ1-1, with 11 positions matching TRBD1. V lost 6 bases and J lost 12; bases outside the gene matches: 6. Germline V CDR1 and CDR2: SQVTM, ANQGSEA. This CDR3 contains 11 residues. CDR3 bases: TGCAGCGTATTGGGACAGGGGGTAACTTTCTTT. This gives the protein CSVLGQGVTFF.

The genes are TRBV20-1 and TRBJ2-5; tentatively, D is TRBD1 (6 bases). The CDR3 length is 11 residues. Trimming took off 5 bases at V and 5 bases at J, with 9 bases between the two ends. The V gene's germline CDR1 is DFQATT and CDR2 SNEGSKA (reference sequence). DNA of the CDR3: TGCAGTGCTCAGGGGTACGAGACCCAGTACTTC. It yields the protein CSAQGYETQYF.

The genes are TRBV28 and TRBJ2-2; 7 nucleotides agree with TRBD2. V gave up 2 bases and J gave up 7 bases; unmatched junction bases: 7. The germline V gene has CDR1 MDHEN and CDR2 SYDVKM. This CDR3 spans 15 amino acids. The CDR3 nucleotides read TGTGCCAGCAGTTTAGGGACTACTTCCGGCGGGGAGCTGTTTTTT. It specifies CASSLGTTSGGELFF.

In DNA, the CDR3 is TGCGCCAGCAGCTTGCGTCTAGACTCCTACAATGAGCAGTTCTTC. It encodes CASSLRLDSYNEQFF. The chain joins TRBV5-1 to TRBJ2-1; no definite D call. Trimming shortened V by 1 base and J by 0 bases, and 8 bases separated the two germline ends. This CDR3 spans 15 amino acids. Germline V gene data show CDR1 as SGHRS and CDR2 as YFSETQ. The variable domain in full, with the rest retrieved from reference TRBV5-1 and TRBJ2-1, is KAGVTQTPRYLIKTRGQQVTLSCSPISGHRSVSWYQQTPGQGLQFLFEYFSETQRNKGNFPGRFSGRQFSNSRSEMNVSTLELGDSALYLCASSLRLDSYNEQFFGPGTRLTVL.

The rearrangement links TRBV5-4 to TRBJ2-7; possible D gene TRBD1, 6 bases. The V end was cut by 4 bases, the J end by 1 base, with 12 bases between. CDR1 and CDR2 (germline): SGHNT, YYREEE (reference sequence). The CDR3 extends over 14 amino acids. In nucleotides, the CDR3 is TGTGCCAGCAGCGCCGAAACAGGGTCCTACGAGCAGTACTTC. Its translation: CASSAETGSYEQYF. The full variable domain, completed using reference TRBV5-4 and TRBJ2-7, is ETGVTQSPTHLIKTRGQQVTLRCSSQSGHNTVSWYQQALGQGPQFIFQYYREEENGRGNFPPRFSGLQFPNYSSELNVNALELDDSALYLCASSAETGSYEQYFGPGTRLTVT.

This chain connects TRBV5-4 to TRBJ2-1; 7 nucleotides match TRBD2. Germline assignment: CDR1 SGHNT and CDR2 YYREEE (reference sequence). The CDR3 consists of 16 residues. With 5 bases clipped from V and 4 bases from J, the junction kept 12 bases outside the gene matches. In DNA form, the CDR3 reads TGTGCCAGCAGGCTGGGGGGGAGCGGGACGTACAATGAGCAGTTCTTC. This codes for CASRLGGSGTYNEQFF.

V and J are TRBV27 and TRBJ2-2; weak D call: TRBD1 (6 bases). The CDR3 spans 12 residues. CDR1 MNHEY and CDR2 SMNVEV come from the germline V gene (reference sequence). V was clipped by 3 bases and J by 12 bases, with 11 bases between them. The CDR3 here is CASSFHRVKLFF. The DNA of the CDR3 is TGTGCCAGCAGTTTTCACAGGGTTAAGCTGTTTTTT.

The CDR3 region is CASSPLSSGAVSTDTQYF. The CDR3 nucleotides read TGTGCCAGCTCACCATTATCAAGCGGGGCCGTTAGCACAGATACGCAGTATTTT. V gene TRBV18 combines with J gene TRBJ2-3, with 7 bases identical to TRBD2. The germline V gene encodes CDR1 KGHSH and CDR2 LQKENI. The CDR3 has 18 residues. V lost 2 bases, J lost 0 bases, and 11 bases stayed unmatched. Looking up the rest from reference TRBV18 and TRBJ2-3 gives the full variable domain: NAGVMQNPRHLVRRRGQEARLRCSPMKGHSHVYWYRQLPEEGLKFMVYLQKENIIDESGMPKERFSAEFPKEGPSILRIQQVVRGDSAAYFCASSPLSSGAVSTDTQYFGPGTRLTVL.

In this sample, this clone turned up a few times. The chain employs TRBV6-2 or TRBV6-3 and TRBJ1-1; TRBD1 agrees at 9 bases. The V gene's germline CDR1 is MNHEY and CDR2 SVGEGT. V lost 6 bases, J lost 4 bases, and 3 bases stayed unmatched. This CDR3 comprises 13 residues. The CDR3 DNA sequence: TGTGCCAGCAGCCTGACAGGGGGCACTGAAGCTTTCTTT. This gives the protein CASSLTGGTEAFF.

This clone has only a few counts. At the DNA level, this CDR3 is encoded by other sequences in the same sample as well. This rearrangement joins TRBV28 to TRBJ1-3; D is ambiguous. V gave up 6 bases and J gave up 0 bases, with 6 bases separating them. Germline lookup yields CDR1 MDHEN and CDR2 SYDVKM. The CDR3 is 13 residues long. As DNA, the CDR3 is TGTGCCAGCAGCGAGAGCTCTGGAAACACCATATATTTT. The encoded protein is CASSESSGNTIYF.

The rearrangement joins TRBV12-3 or TRBV12-4 to TRBJ2-7; 7 nucleotides line up with TRBD1. Trimming cost V 8 bases and J 0 bases; bases outside gene matches: 4. The CDR3 covers 13 residues. This CDR3 is CASFRQGSYEQYF. CDR3 nucleotide sequence: TGTGCCAGCTTCAGACAGGGCTCCTACGAGCAGTACTTC.

The J gene is TRBJ2-1, the V gene TRBV5-6, with TRBD2 identical over 7 bases. The V and J ends lost 4 bases and 3 bases, in that order; junction bases with no gene match: 13. The CDR3 has 17 amino acids. Per germline, CDR1 SGHDT and CDR2 YYEEEE. CDR3 loop: CASSTRLAFKYYNEQFF. DNA of the CDR3: TGTGCCAGCAGCACACGACTAGCTTTTAAGTACTACAATGAGCAGTTCTTC.

This chain connects TRBV10-3 to TRBJ1-1; perhaps TRBD1 as D (6 bases). Trimming removed 10 bases at V and 1 base at J, with 19 bases between. Germline assignment: CDR1 ENHRY and CDR2 SYGVKD. The CDR3 has 15 residues. The CDR3 protein is CATQDQGIGNTEAFF. CDR3 nucleotides: TGTGCCACTCAGGACCAGGGGATAGGGAACACTGAAGCTTTCTTT.

A note on this clone: Other DNA sequences within the sample encode an identical CDR3. This chain connects TRBV5-1 to TRBJ2-5, with a weak D call TRBD1 (5 bases). The CDR3 spans 14 residues. V lost 1 base and J 2 bases, leaving 9 bases between the germline ends. In germline, CDR1 is SGHRS, CDR2 YFSETQ. CDR3 in DNA: TGCGCCAGCAGCTTGACGGCAGGGCAAGAGACCCAGTACTTC. This sequence encodes CASSLTAGQETQYF.

As concerns this clone: At one of its ends the junction is not consistent with the germline gene, which may arise from a read error. The rearrangement joins TRBV29-1 to TRBJ2-1; D gene ambiguous. CDR1 and CDR2 (germline): SQVTM, ANQGSEA. The CDR3 is 11 amino acids. DNA of the CDR3: TGCAGCGCCTCCGGCGGTCCTGAGGAGTTCTTC. Protein sequence: CSASGGPEEFF.

The chain is built from TRBV21-1 and TRBJ1-1; TRBD1 is taken as the D call from the table, unchecked against the DNA. TRBV21-1 is a listed pseudogene. There are 12 residues in the CDR3. CDR3 amino acids: CASPQGGTEAFF. The CDR3 region has the DNA TGTGCCTCTCCACAGGGGGGGACTGAAGCTTTCTTT.

The rearrangement links TRBV19 to TRBJ1-5; D is uncertain. Germline V lookup: CDR1 LNHDA, CDR2 SQIVND (reference sequence). The CDR3 runs 11 residues. V lost 5 bases and J lost 15, with 14 bases in between. As DNA, the CDR3 is TGTGCCAGTAGTCCCGGCGGATCTGCGCATTTT. Protein product: CASSPGGSAHF.

CDR3 sequence: CASSPEGLAGVEQYF. The CDR3 DNA sequence: TGTGCCAGCAGCCCAGAAGGTCTAGCGGGAGTAGAGCAGTACTTC. This sequence joins TRBV7-2 and TRBJ2-7; 10 bases align to TRBD2. The CDR3 spans 15 residues. Per the germline V gene, CDR1 is SGHTA and CDR2 is FQGNSA. The V and J ends lost 5 bases and 7 bases, in that order; junction bases with no gene match: 11.

The genes are TRBV7-6 and TRBJ1-1; 8 bases are a match to TRBD1. V dropped 1 base and J dropped 0; count of bases not matched to a gene: 4. The CDR3 sequence is 16 residues long. The germline V gene has CDR1 SGHVS and CDR2 FNYEAQ. The CDR3 loop reads CASSLGQGAMNTEAFF. CDR3 sequence (DNA): TGTGCCAGCAGCTTAGGGCAGGGGGCGATGAACACTGAAGCTTTCTTT.

The chain has TRBV7-9 and TRBJ2-1; 11 bases are a match to TRBD1. Germline V CDR1 and CDR2: SEHNR, FQNEAQ (reference sequence). The CDR3 has 16 amino acids. V shed 5 bases and J 7 bases; nucleotides not matched to a gene: 10. Written as DNA, the CDR3 is TGTGCCAGCAGCCGCCGCCGGGACAGGGGGTTGAATGAGCAGTTCTTC. This encodes CASSRRRDRGLNEQFF.

CDR3: CASSPSGQGASYNEQFF. CDR3 DNA: TGTGCCAGCAGCCCGTCGGGACAGGGGGCTTCCTACAATGAGCAGTTCTTC. The V and J genes are TRBV7-2 and TRBJ2-1; 12 bases fit TRBD1. Per the germline V gene, CDR1 is SGHTA and CDR2 is FQGNSA. The CDR3 totals 17 residues. V shed 5 bases, J shed 1 base, and the junction held 6 bases outside the gene matches.

The rearrangement links TRBV6-4 to TRBJ2-1, with 9 bases that match TRBD2. The length of the CDR3 is 15 residues. With 5 bases clipped from V and 2 bases from J, the junction kept 4 bases outside the gene matches. The germline gives CDR1 MRHNA, CDR2 SNTAGT. In nucleotides, the CDR3 is TGTGCCAGCAGTCCGGGACTAGCCACCTACAATGAGCAGTTCTTC. This sequence encodes CASSPGLATYNEQFF.

The chain is built from TRBV5-1 and TRBJ1-1; D ambiguous. Trimming took 0 bases from V and 7 from J, leaving 10 bases between them. There are 13 residues in the CDR3. Germline V CDR1 and CDR2: SGHRS, YFSETQ. This CDR3 is CASSLGQAHEAFF. The DNA for the CDR3 is TGCGCCAGCAGCTTGGGACAAGCCCATGAAGCTTTCTTT.

Concerning this clone itself: A clone one base away is much larger, so this may be a read error. The rearrangement uses TRBV7-9 and TRBJ2-1, with a weak D call TRBD1 (5 bases). Germline V lookup: CDR1 SEHNR, CDR2 FQNEAQ (reference sequence). This CDR3 is built from 13 residues. The CDR3 region is CASSLQGYSEQFF. The CDR3, as DNA: TGTGCCAGCAGCTTACAGGGTTACAGTGAGCAGTTCTTC. The variable domain in full, with the rest retrieved from reference TRBV7-9 and TRBJ2-1, is DTGVSQNPRHKITKRGQNVTFRCDPISEHNRLYWYRQTLGQGPEFLTYFQNEAQLEKSRLLSDRFSAERPKGSFSTLEIQRTEQGDSAMYLCASSLQGYSEQFFGPGTRLTVL.

This chain connects TRBV7-2 to TRBJ1-3, with D possibly being TRBD1 (5 bases). Germline V CDR1 and CDR2: SGHTA, FQGNSA. The length of the CDR3 is 15 residues. Trimming removed 6 bases at V and 0 bases at J, with 12 bases between. The DNA of the CDR3 is TGTGCCAGCAGGGACCAGGGTCTCTCTGGAAACACCATATATTTT. Amino acids: CASRDQGLSGNTIYF.

The chain carries TRBV7-2 and TRBJ2-3; D possibly corresponds to TRBD2 (5 bases). Trimming cost V 2 bases and J 6 bases, with 18 bases left between them. The V gene's germline CDR1 is SGHTA and CDR2 FQGNSA. This CDR3 is built from 16 residues. Here the CDR3 reads CASSLNPGGGRDTQYF. Written as DNA, the CDR3 is TGTGCCAGCAGCTTAAATCCGGGCGGAGGCCGGGATACGCAGTATTTT. The complete variable domain, with remaining parts taken from reference TRBV7-2 and TRBJ2-3, reads GAGVSQSPSNKVTEKGKDVELRCDPISGHTALYWYRQSLGQGLEFLIYFQGNSAPDKSGLPSDRFSAERTGGSVSTLTIQRTQQEDSAVYLCASSLNPGGGRDTQYFGPGTRLTVL.

This clone was observed a single time. The chain employs TRBV19 and TRBJ1-1, with unresolved D. The CDR3 runs 16 residues. In germline, CDR1 is LNHDA, CDR2 SQIVND (reference sequence). Trimming cost V 4 bases and J 0 bases, with 15 bases left between them. The CDR3, as DNA: TGTGCCAGTAGTACTTCCCCACAGCTTATGAACACTGAAGCTTTCTTT. Protein product: CASSTSPQLMNTEAFF.

V usage is TRBV7-8 and J usage is TRBJ1-6; 7 positions agree with TRBD1. The CDR3 spans 12 residues. The germline V gene encodes CDR1 SGHVS and CDR2 FQNEAQ. The junction had 8 bases not matched to a gene; V was cut back by 5 bases and J by 16 bases. The CDR3 coding sequence is TGTGCCAGCAGCCAGGGACAGTCGGGACTCCACTTT. Encoded protein: CASSQGQSGLHF.

The chain joins TRBV6-1 to TRBJ1-3; D is perhaps TRBD1 (5 bases). The CDR3 covers 13 residues. With 2 bases removed from V and 7 bases from J, the gap between germline ends came to 9 bases. Germline CDR1 reads MNHNS; CDR2 reads SASEGT. Written as DNA, the CDR3 is TGTGCCAGCAGTGAAAGGGGTTCCAACACCATATATTTT. It specifies CASSERGSNTIYF.

V and J are TRBV18 and TRBJ1-3; 7 bases line up with TRBD1. Germline V CDR1 and CDR2: KGHSH, LQKENI. The CDR3 sequence is 15 residues long. V dropped 4 bases and J dropped 3; count of bases not matched to a gene: 6. The CDR3 loop reads CASSLYQGVGNTIYF. The CDR3 DNA reads TGTGCCAGCTCACTATACCAGGGGGTTGGAAACACCATATATTTT.

The chain employs TRBV19 and TRBJ2-5; D is unresolved. Germline-derived CDR1 and CDR2 are LNHDA and SQIVND (reference sequence). V lost 1 base, J lost 2 bases, and 8 bases lay in between. This CDR3 contains 14 residues. This CDR3 reads CASSIVGAQETQYF. The CDR3 DNA reads as TGTGCCAGTAGTATAGTTGGAGCTCAAGAGACCCAGTACTTC.